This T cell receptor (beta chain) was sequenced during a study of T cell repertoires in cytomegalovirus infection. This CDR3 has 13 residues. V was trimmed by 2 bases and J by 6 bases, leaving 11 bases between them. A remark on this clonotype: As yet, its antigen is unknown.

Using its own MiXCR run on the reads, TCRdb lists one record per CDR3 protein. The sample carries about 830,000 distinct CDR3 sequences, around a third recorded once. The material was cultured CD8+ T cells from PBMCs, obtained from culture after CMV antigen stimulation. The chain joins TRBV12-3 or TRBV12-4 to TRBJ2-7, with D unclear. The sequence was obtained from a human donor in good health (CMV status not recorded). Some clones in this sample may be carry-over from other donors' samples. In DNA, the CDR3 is TGTGCCAGCAGTTTATCCCCTAGTTCCGAGCAGTACTTC. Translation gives CASSLSPSSEQYF.